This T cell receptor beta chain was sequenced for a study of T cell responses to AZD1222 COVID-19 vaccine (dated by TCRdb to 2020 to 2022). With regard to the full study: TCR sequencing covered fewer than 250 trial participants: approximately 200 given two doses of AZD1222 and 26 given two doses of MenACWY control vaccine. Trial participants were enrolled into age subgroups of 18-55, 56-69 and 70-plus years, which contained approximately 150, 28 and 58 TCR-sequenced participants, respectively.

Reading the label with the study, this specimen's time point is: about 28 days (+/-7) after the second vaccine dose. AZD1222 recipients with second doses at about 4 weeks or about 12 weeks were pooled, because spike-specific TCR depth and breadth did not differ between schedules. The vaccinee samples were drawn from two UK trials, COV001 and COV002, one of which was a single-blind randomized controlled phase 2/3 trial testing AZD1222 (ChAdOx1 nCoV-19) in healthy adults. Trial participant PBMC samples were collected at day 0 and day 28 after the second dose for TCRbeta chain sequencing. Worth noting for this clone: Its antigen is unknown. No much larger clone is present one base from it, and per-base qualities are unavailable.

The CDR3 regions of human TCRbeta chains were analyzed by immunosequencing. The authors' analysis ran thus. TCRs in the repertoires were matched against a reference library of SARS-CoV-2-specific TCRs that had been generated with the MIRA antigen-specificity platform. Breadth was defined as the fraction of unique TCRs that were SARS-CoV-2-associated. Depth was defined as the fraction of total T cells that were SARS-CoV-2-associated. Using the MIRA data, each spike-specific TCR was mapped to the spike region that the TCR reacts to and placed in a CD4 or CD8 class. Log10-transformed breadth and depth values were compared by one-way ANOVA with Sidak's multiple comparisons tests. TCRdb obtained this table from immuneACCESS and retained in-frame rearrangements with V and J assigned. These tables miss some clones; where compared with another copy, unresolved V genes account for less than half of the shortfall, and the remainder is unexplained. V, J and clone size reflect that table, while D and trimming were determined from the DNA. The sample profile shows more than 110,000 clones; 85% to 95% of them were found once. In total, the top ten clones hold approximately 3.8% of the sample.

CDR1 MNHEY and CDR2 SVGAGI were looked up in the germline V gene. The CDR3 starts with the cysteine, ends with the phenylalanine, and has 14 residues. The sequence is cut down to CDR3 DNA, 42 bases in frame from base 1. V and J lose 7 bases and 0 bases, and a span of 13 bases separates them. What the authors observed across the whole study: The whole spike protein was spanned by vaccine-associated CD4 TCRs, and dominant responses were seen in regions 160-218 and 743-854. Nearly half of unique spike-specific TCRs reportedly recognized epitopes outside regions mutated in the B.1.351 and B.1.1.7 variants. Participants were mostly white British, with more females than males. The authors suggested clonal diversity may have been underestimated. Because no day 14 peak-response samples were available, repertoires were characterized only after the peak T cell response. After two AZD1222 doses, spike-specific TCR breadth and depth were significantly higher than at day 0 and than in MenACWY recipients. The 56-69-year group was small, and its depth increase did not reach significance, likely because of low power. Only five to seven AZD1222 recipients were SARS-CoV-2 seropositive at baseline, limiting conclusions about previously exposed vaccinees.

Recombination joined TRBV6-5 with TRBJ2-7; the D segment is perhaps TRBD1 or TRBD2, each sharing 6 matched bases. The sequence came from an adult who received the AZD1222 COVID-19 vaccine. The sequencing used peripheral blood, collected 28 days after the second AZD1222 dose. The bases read TGTGCCAGCAACAAGGGGGGAAGCTCCTACGAGCAGTACTTC. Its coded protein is CASNKGGSSYEQYF.